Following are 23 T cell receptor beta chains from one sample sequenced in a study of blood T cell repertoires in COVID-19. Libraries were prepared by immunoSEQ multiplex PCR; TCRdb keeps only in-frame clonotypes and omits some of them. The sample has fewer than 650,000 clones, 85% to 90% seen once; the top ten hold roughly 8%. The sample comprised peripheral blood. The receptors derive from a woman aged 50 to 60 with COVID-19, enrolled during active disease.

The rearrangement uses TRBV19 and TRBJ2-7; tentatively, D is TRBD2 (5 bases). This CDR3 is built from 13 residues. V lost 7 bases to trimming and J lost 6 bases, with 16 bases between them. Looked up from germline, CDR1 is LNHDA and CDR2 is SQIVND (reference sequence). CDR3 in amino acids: CASTASGVGEQYF. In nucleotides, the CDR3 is TGTGCCAGTACGGCCAGCGGCGTCGGCGAGCAGTACTTC.

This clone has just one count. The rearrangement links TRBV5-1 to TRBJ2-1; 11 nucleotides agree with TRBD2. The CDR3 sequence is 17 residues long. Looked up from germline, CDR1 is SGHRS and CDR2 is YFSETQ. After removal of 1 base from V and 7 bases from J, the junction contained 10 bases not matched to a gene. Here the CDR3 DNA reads TGCGCCAGCAGCTTGTTGACGACGGGACTAGCGGTAAATGAGCAGTTCTTC. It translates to CASSLLTTGLAVNEQFF.

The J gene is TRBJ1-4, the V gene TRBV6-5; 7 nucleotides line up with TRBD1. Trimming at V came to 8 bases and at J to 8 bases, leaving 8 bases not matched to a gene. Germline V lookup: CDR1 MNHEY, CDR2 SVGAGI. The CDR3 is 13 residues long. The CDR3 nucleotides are TGTGCCAGCGACAGGGAAAAGAACGAAAAACTGTTTTTT. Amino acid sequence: CASDREKNEKLFF.

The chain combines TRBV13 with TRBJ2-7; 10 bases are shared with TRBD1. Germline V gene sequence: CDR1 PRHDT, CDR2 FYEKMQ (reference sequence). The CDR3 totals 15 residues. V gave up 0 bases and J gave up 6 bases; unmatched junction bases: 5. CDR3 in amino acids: CASSLGGQGNGEQYF. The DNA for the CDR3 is TGTGCCAGCAGCTTAGGGGGACAGGGGAACGGCGAGCAGTACTTC.

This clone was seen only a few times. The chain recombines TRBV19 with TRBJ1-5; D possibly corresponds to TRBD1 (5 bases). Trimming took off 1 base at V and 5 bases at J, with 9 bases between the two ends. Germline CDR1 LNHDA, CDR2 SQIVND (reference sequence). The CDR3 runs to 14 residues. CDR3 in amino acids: CASSIGNRHQPQHF. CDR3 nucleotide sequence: TGTGCCAGTAGTATAGGTAACAGGCATCAGCCCCAGCATTTT.

DNA for the CDR3: TGTGCCAGCAGTTACTCCCCAGGGGCTGGAAACACCATATATTTT. This codes for CASSYSPGAGNTIYF. This chain links TRBV6-5 with TRBJ1-3, with D tentatively TRBD1 (6 bases). CDR1 is MNHEY and CDR2 is SVGAGI in the germline V gene. The CDR3 totals 15 residues. Trimming left V 0 bases short and J 2 bases short, with 8 bases between.

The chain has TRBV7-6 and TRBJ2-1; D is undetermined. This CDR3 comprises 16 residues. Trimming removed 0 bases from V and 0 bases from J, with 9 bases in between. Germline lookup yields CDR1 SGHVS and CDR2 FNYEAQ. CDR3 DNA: TGTGCCAGCAGCTTAGCGTTACCGAGCTCCTACAATGAGCAGTTCTTC. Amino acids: CASSLALPSSYNEQFF.

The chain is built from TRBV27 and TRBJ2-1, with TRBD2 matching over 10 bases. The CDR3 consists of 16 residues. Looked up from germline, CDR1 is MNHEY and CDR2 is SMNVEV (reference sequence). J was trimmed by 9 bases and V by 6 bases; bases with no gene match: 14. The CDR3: CASRLAGNRGWGEQFF. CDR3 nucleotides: TGTGCCAGCAGACTAGCGGGGAATCGGGGATGGGGTGAGCAGTTCTTC.

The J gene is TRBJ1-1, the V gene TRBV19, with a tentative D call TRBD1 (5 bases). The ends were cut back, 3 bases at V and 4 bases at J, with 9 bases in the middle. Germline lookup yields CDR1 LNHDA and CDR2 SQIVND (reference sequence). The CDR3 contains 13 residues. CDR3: CASSMAGPTEAFF. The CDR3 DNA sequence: TGTGCCAGTAGTATGGCAGGGCCCACTGAAGCTTTCTTT.

The CDR3: CASSRQGDNSPLHF. The CDR3 nucleotides read TGTGCCAGCAGTCGACAGGGAGATAATTCACCCCTCCACTTT. This chain joins TRBV3-1 (or the pseudogene TRBV3-2) and TRBJ1-6, with TRBD1 identical over 7 bases. This CDR3 has 14 amino acids. Trimming at V came to 6 bases and at J to 5 bases, leaving 4 bases not matched to a gene. Germline CDR1 and CDR2: LGHDT and YNNKEL (reference sequence).

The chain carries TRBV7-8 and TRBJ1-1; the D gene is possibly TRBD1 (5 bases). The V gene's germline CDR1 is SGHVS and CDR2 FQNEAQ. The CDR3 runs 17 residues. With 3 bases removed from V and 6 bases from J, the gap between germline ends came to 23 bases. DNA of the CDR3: TGTGCCAGCAGCTTTCCGTCACTCAGGGCGGGAGGGGCTGAAGCTTTCTTT. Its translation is CASSFPSLRAGGAEAFF.

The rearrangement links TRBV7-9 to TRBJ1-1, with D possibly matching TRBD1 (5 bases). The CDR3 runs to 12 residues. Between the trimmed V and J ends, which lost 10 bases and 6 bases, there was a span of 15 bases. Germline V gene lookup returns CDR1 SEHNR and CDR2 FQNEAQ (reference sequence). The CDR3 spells CATQEGMAEAFF. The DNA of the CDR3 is TGTGCCACCCAGGAGGGGATGGCTGAAGCTTTCTTT.

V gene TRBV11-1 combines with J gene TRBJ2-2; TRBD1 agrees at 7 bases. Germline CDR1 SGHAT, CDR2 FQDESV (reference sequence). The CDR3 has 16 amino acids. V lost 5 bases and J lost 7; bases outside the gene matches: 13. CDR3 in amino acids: CASSRQGVFSDGELFF. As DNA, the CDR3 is TGTGCCAGCAGCCGGCAGGGGGTCTTTAGCGACGGGGAGCTGTTTTTT.

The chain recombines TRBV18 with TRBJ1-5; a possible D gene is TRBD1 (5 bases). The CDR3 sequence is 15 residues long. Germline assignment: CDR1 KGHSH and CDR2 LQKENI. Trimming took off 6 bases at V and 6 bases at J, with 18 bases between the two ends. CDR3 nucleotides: TGTGCCAGCTCCGATGAGTTCCAGGGTCGTCAGCCCCAGCATTTT. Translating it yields CASSDEFQGRQPQHF.

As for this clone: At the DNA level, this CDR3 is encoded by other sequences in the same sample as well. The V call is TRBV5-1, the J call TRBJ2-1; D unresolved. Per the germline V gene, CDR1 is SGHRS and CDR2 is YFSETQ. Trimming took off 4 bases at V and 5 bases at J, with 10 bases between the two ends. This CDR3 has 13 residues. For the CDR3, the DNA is TGCGCCAGCAGCCCCGACATTAACAATGAGCAGTTCTTC. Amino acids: CASSPDINNEQFF.

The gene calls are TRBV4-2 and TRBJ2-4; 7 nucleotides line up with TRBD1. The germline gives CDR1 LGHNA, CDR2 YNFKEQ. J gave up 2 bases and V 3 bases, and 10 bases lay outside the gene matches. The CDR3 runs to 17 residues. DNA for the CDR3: TGTGCCAGCAGCCAGGGGTCGTACAGGGGACCCAAAAACATTCAGTACTTC. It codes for CASSQGSYRGPKNIQYF.

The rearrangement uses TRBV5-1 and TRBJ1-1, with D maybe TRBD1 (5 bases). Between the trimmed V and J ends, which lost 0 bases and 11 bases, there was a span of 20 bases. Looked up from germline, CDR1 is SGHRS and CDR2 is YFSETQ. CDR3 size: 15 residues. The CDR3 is CASSLGTLGARGAFF. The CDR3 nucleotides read TGCGCCAGCAGCTTGGGGACCCTTGGGGCCCGGGGGGCTTTCTTT.

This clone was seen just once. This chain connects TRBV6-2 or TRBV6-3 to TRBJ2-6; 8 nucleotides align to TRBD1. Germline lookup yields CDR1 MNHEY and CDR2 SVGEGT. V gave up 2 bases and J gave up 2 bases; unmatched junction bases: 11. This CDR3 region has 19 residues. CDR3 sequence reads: CASSYRTGISLPGANVLTF. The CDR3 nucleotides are TGTGCCAGCAGTTACCGGACAGGGATAAGTCTACCTGGGGCCAACGTCCTGACTTTC.

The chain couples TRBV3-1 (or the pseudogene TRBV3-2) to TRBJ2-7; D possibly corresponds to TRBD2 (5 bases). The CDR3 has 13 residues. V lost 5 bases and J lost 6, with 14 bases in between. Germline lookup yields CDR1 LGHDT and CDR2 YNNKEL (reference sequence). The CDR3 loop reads CASSGGSWGEQYF. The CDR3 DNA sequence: TGTGCCAGCAGCGGAGGTTCTTGGGGCGAGCAGTACTTC.

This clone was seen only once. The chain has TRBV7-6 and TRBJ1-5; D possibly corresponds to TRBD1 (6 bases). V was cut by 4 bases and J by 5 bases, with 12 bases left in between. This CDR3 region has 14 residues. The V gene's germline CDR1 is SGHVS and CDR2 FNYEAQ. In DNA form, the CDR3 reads TGTGCCAGCAGCTCCTCAGGGGCGCATCAGCCCCAGCATTTT. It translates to CASSSSGAHQPQHF.

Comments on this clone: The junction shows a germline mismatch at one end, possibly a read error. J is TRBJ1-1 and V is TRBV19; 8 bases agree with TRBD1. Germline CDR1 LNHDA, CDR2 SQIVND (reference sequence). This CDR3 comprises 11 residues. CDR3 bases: TGTGCCAGTAGTAACCCTTTGGACAGGGTGTTT. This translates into CASSNPLDRVF.

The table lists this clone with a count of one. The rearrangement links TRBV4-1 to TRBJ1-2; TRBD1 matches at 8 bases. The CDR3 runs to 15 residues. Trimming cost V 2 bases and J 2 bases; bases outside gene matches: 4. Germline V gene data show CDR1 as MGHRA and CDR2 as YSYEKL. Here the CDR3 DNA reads TGCGCCAGCAGCCAAATATCAGGGGGCAACTATGGCTACACCTTC. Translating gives CASSQISGGNYGYTF.

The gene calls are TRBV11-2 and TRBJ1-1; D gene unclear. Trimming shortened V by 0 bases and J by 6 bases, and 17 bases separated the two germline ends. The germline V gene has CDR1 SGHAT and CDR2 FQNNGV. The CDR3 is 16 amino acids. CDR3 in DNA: TGTGCCAGCAGCTTAGAAGGGAGAGCCGGAGGGTCTGAAGCTTTCTTT. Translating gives CASSLEGRAGGSEAFF.